This passage covers 30 T cell receptor beta chains from one sample sequenced in a study of blood T cell repertoires in COVID-19. Some clones are missing from TCRdb's copy, which holds only in-frame ones; the method was immunoSEQ multiplex PCR. The table lists 150,000 or so clones, roughly two thirds of them singletons. The sample was peripheral blood. The receptors originated from a woman between 65 and 79 years old with acute or convalescent COVID-19.

This clone was detected ten times or more. The chain links TRBV7-9 to TRBJ1-1; 8 bases are shared with TRBD1. Trimming took 5 bases from V and 6 from J; bases not matched to a gene: 5. This CDR3 spans 13 amino acids. Germline assignment: CDR1 SEHNR and CDR2 FQNEAQ (reference sequence). The CDR3 is CASSRQGPSEAFF. The CDR3 DNA sequence: TGTGCCAGCAGCCGACAGGGGCCTTCTGAAGCTTTCTTT.

The V call is TRBV10-3, the J call TRBJ2-4, with unresolved D. The CDR3 sequence is 14 residues long. V was clipped by 2 bases and J by 6 bases, with 11 bases between them. Looked up from germline, CDR1 is ENHRY and CDR2 is SYGVKD. The DNA for the CDR3 is TGTGCCATCAGTGAGCCCGGCGGAAGAAACATTCAGTACTTC. Translated: CAISEPGGRNIQYF.

The chain combines TRBV27 with TRBJ1-5, with TRBD1 matching over 8 bases. Germline loops: CDR1 MNHEY, CDR2 SMNVEV (reference sequence). The CDR3 length is 14 residues. The V and J ends lost 5 bases and 7 bases, in that order; junction bases with no gene match: 7. The CDR3 DNA follows: TGTGCCAGCAGTGCCCAGGGGGCACGGCAGCCCCAGCATTTT. Protein product: CASSAQGARQPQHF.

This clone was seen more than once but under ten times. The chain employs TRBV5-1 and TRBJ1-4; no firm D call. V was pared by 0 bases and J by 4 bases, with 7 bases between. CDR3 length: 14 amino acids. Looked up from germline, CDR1 is SGHRS and CDR2 is YFSETQ. The CDR3 DNA is TGCGCCAGCAGCTTGGCCGGGGATAATGAAAAACTGTTTTTT. Protein: CASSLAGDNEKLFF.

In the case of this clone: This sample also contains other DNA sequences that code for the same CDR3. This chain links TRBV4-1 with TRBJ1-3; D perhaps matches TRBD1 (6 bases). Trimming shortened V by 0 bases and J by 1 base, and 10 bases separated the two germline ends. The CDR3 covers 16 residues. CDR1 and CDR2 (germline): MGHRA, YSYEKL. The CDR3 DNA reads as TGCGCCAGCAGCCAAGACCTAGGGGGATCTGGAAACACCATATATTTT. Its protein is CASSQDLGGSGNTIYF.

The genes are TRBV5-1 and TRBJ2-3, with 7 bases matching TRBD2. The CDR3 has 14 amino acids. CDR1 is SGHRS and CDR2 is YFSETQ in the germline V gene. Trimming removed 4 bases from V and 5 bases from J; junction bases left unmatched: 7. This CDR3 reads CASSRGLVRDTQYF. In DNA, the CDR3 is TGCGCCAGCAGCCGTGGACTAGTTAGAGATACGCAGTATTTT.

This sequence joins TRBV12-3 or TRBV12-4 and TRBJ2-5; a possible D gene is TRBD2 (5 bases). The CDR3 contains 13 residues. The V end was cut by 5 bases, the J end by 2 bases, with 9 bases between. The CDR3 DNA sequence: TGTGCCAGCAGTCGGGATTCTCAAGAGACCCAGTACTTC. Translated: CASSRDSQETQYF.

This clone has only a few counts. The chain employs TRBV5-1 and TRBJ2-7, with D tentatively TRBD2 (5 bases). This CDR3 comprises 15 residues. Deletions cut 1 base from V and 1 base from J, with 12 bases between. In germline, CDR1 is SGHRS, CDR2 YFSETQ. CDR3 DNA sequence: TGCGCCAGCAGCTTGAAGGGCGGAGGATCCTACGAGCAGTACTTC. Its protein product is CASSLKGGGSYEQYF.

This chain connects TRBV9 to TRBJ1-6, with D maybe TRBD1 (5 bases). The CDR3 has 13 amino acids. Trimming pared 7 bases from V and 7 bases from J, leaving 12 bases between. Germline CDR1 is SGDLS and CDR2 is YYNGEE. CDR3 nucleotides: TGTGCCAGCGGGGACTATCGGAATTCACCCCTCCACTTT. This encodes CASGDYRNSPLHF.

The rearrangement uses TRBV13 and TRBJ2-7, with D perhaps matching TRBD1 (6 bases). V was pared by 5 bases and J by 6 bases, with 20 bases between. The CDR3 loop spans 15 amino acids. CDR1 is PRHDT, CDR2 FYEKMQ, per germline (reference sequence). The CDR3 sequence is CASSNRNTGRSEQYF. Here the CDR3 DNA reads TGTGCCAGCAGCAACCGAAATACAGGGCGGAGCGAGCAGTACTTC.

The rearrangement uses TRBV19 and TRBJ1-1; weak D call: TRBD1 (6 bases). The germline V gene encodes CDR1 LNHDA and CDR2 SQIVND (reference sequence). Trimming took off 3 bases at V and 1 base at J, with 9 bases between the two ends. CDR3 length: 14 amino acids. CDR3 sequence: CASSISRGNTEAFF. DNA of the CDR3: TGTGCCAGTAGTATTAGCAGGGGGAACACTGAAGCTTTCTTT.

J is TRBJ1-5 and V is TRBV7-2; TRBD1 aligns across 7 bases. The germline gives CDR1 SGHTA, CDR2 FQGNSA. The CDR3 length is 15 residues. J lost 7 bases, V lost 0 bases, and 6 bases had no gene match. CDR3 in amino acids: CASSLAGGAEQPQHF. The CDR3 DNA reads as TGTGCCAGCAGCTTAGCAGGGGGCGCGGAGCAGCCCCAGCATTTT.

In DNA, the CDR3 is TGTGCCAGCAGCTTCGGGACAAACTACGAGCAGTACTTC. Protein product: CASSFGTNYEQYF. The J gene is TRBJ2-7, the V gene TRBV7-9; the D gene is possibly TRBD1 (6 bases). Trimming shortened V by 3 bases and J by 3 bases, and 9 bases separated the two germline ends. The CDR3 contains 13 residues. In germline, CDR1 is SEHNR, CDR2 FQNEAQ (reference sequence).

The chain uses TRBV29-1 and TRBJ2-1; TRBD2 is a possible D gene (5 bases). The CDR3 extends over 12 amino acids. Trimming cost V 7 bases and J 7 bases, with 14 bases left between them. The germline CDR1 and CDR2 sequences are SQVTM and ANQGSEA. DNA for the CDR3: TGCAGCGCCGGCGGAGGATGGAATGAGCAGTTCTTC. As protein: CSAGGGWNEQFF.

The V and J genes are TRBV27 and TRBJ2-7; 7 bases are shared with TRBD1. The CDR3 has 15 amino acids. Germline V CDR1 and CDR2: MNHEY, SMNVEV (reference sequence). With 3 bases clipped from V and 0 bases from J, the junction kept 5 bases outside the gene matches. In DNA, the CDR3 is TGTGCCAGCAGTTTCTCCGGACAGGACTCCTACGAGCAGTACTTC. Amino acid sequence: CASSFSGQDSYEQYF.

The V gene is TRBV5-1, the J gene TRBJ2-5; 7 nucleotides agree with TRBD1. The CDR3 contains 15 residues. Germline V gene sequence: CDR1 SGHRS, CDR2 YFSETQ. V lost 0 bases to trimming and J lost 4 bases; unmatched junction nucleotides: 6. The CDR3 DNA sequence: TGCGCCAGCAGCTTGGACAGGGGTCTTTCAGAGACCCAGTACTTC. Translated: CASSLDRGLSETQYF.

This chain connects TRBV27 to TRBJ2-1, with D maybe TRBD2 (6 bases). Germline assignment: CDR1 MNHEY and CDR2 SMNVEV (reference sequence). CDR3 length: 14 amino acids. Trimming stripped 6 bases from V and 2 bases from J, with 11 bases between. CDR3: CASRERGTYNEQFF. In DNA form, the CDR3 reads TGTGCCAGCAGGGAACGGGGGACCTACAATGAGCAGTTCTTC.

The chain combines TRBV19 with TRBJ1-6, with D hard to call. This CDR3 is 14 amino acids long. Trimming cost V 7 bases and J 16 bases, with 23 bases left between them. From germline, CDR1 is LNHDA and CDR2 SQIVND (reference sequence). The CDR3 sequence: CASNPGRQAGRLHF. CDR3 DNA: TGTGCCAGTAATCCGGGCCGACAAGCGGGGAGGCTCCACTTT.

The J gene is TRBJ1-6, the V gene TRBV27; 7 nucleotides line up with TRBD1. Per germline, CDR1 MNHEY and CDR2 SMNVEV (reference sequence). The CDR3 covers 16 residues. Germline trimming cut 2 bases from V and 7 bases from J; bases unmatched to any gene: 8. CDR3 nucleotide sequence: TGTGCCAGCAGTTTAAGGCCGGGACAGCTAAATTCACCCCTCCACTTT. It is translated as CASSLRPGQLNSPLHF.

This clone appeared a single time. The V gene is TRBV15, the J gene TRBJ1-6; a possible D gene is TRBD1 (5 bases). Trimming pared 4 bases from V and 10 bases from J, leaving 8 bases between. The CDR3 extends over 12 amino acids. Germline V gene data show CDR1 as LNHNV and CDR2 as YYDKDF (reference sequence). The CDR3, as DNA: TGTGCCACCAGCATAGGGGAATCACCCCTCCACTTT. Translation: CATSIGESPLHF.

The rearrangement uses TRBV28 and TRBJ1-2; the D is unclear. V was pared by 5 bases and J by 5 bases, with 18 bases between. Germline V gene lookup returns CDR1 MDHEN and CDR2 SYDVKM. This CDR3 is 15 amino acids long. The CDR3 spells CASSPTNQANYGYTF. CDR3 in DNA: TGTGCCAGCAGTCCCACTAACCAAGCAAATTATGGCTACACCTTC.

V usage is TRBV20-1 and J usage is TRBJ1-2; 9 bases fit TRBD1. The CDR3 loop spans 13 amino acids. Germline V gives CDR1 DFQATT, CDR2 SNEGSKA (reference sequence). V was clipped by 3 bases and J by 8 bases; unmatched bases: 7. CDR3 sequence reads: CSASSDRGKGYTF. The DNA for the CDR3 is TGCAGTGCTAGTTCAGACAGGGGGAAGGGCTACACCTTC.

The chain couples TRBV7-3 to TRBJ2-1; no clear D gene. This CDR3 has 12 residues. Germline V lookup: CDR1 SGHTA, CDR2 FQGTGA. Trimming took 1 base from V and 7 from J, leaving 5 bases between them. Here the CDR3 DNA reads TGTGCCAGCAGCTTAAGAGGAAATGAGCAGTTCTTC. This sequence encodes CASSLRGNEQFF.

J is TRBJ2-7 and V is TRBV27; tentative D call: TRBD2 (5 bases). V shed 5 bases and J shed 12 bases, with 17 bases lying between them. This CDR3 contains 12 residues. Germline V gives CDR1 MNHEY, CDR2 SMNVEV (reference sequence). The CDR3 DNA is TGTGCCAGCAGTCCCGGGGTGACGGCGATGTACTTC. Translated, it gives CASSPGVTAMYF.

The genes are TRBV11-2 and TRBJ2-7; D is perhaps TRBD2 (6 bases). This CDR3 is 13 amino acids long. V was cut by 9 bases and J by 2 bases, with 14 bases left in between. The V gene's germline CDR1 is SGHAT and CDR2 FQNNGV. This chain's CDR3 is CASKLAAPYEQYF. DNA of the CDR3: TGTGCCAGTAAACTAGCCGCACCCTACGAGCAGTACTTC. Supplemented by reference TRBV11-2 and TRBJ2-7, the full variable domain reads EAGVAQSPRYKIIEKRQSVAFWCNPISGHATLYWYQQILGQGPKLLIQFQNNGVVDDSQLPKDRFSAERLKGVDSTLKIQPAKLEDSAVYLCASKLAAPYEQYFGPGTRLTVT.

The DNA of the CDR3 is TGTGCCAGTAACTTAGGAGGGACAGGGGTCGAAAAACTGTTTTTT. This encodes CASNLGGTGVEKLFF. The V and J genes are TRBV19 and TRBJ1-4; 10 bases align to TRBD1. After removal of 7 bases from V and 8 bases from J, the junction contained 10 bases not matched to a gene. Germline-derived CDR1 and CDR2 are LNHDA and SQIVND (reference sequence). CDR3 length: 15 residues. Complete variable domain (other parts from reference TRBV19 and TRBJ1-4): DGGITQSPKYLFRKEGQNVTLSCEQNLNHDAMYWYRQDPGQGLRLIYYSQIVNDFQKGDIAEGYSVSREKKESFPLTVTSAQKNPTAFYLCASNLGGTGVEKLFFGSGTQLSVL.

This clone showed up just once. The gene calls are TRBV27 and TRBJ1-4; 8 bases are a match to TRBD1. V shed 2 bases and J 4 bases; nucleotides not matched to a gene: 3. The CDR3 spans 15 residues. In germline, CDR1 is MNHEY, CDR2 SMNVEV (reference sequence). The CDR3 DNA reads TGTGCCAGCAGTTTACCAGGGACAGGTAATGAAAAACTGTTTTTT. Its translation is CASSLPGTGNEKLFF.

This clone was detected a few times. The rearrangement joins TRBV6-5 to TRBJ2-1; a possible D gene is TRBD1 (5 bases). V dropped 2 bases and J dropped 2 bases, with 10 bases sitting between them. CDR3 size: 15 residues. From germline, CDR1 is MNHEY and CDR2 SVGAGI. The CDR3 nucleotides read TGTGCCAGCAGTTACAATGGGGCCCCCTACAATGAGCAGTTCTTC. Its translation is CASSYNGAPYNEQFF.

CDR3 DNA sequence: TGTGCCAGCAGTAACATAAACACAGATACGCAGTATTTT. It translates to CASSNINTDTQYF. The chain uses TRBV6-2 or TRBV6-3 and TRBJ2-3; no reliable D call. Germline V gives CDR1 MNHEY, CDR2 SVGEGT. Trimming took 5 bases from V and 2 from J, leaving 8 bases between them. The CDR3 has 13 residues.

The chain has TRBV28 and TRBJ2-7, with a tentative D call TRBD1 (5 bases). The CDR3 spans 14 residues. V was clipped by 4 bases and J by 2 bases, with 12 bases between them. Germline V gene sequence: CDR1 MDHEN, CDR2 SYDVKM. This chain's CDR3 is CASSSGGAAYEQYF. DNA for the CDR3: TGTGCCAGCAGTTCCGGTGGGGCGGCCTACGAGCAGTACTTC.